A selection of T cell receptor beta chains follows, all from one sample in a study of T cells in Graves' hyperthyroidism and ophthalmopathy. TCRdb reprocessed the multiplex PCR reads with MiXCR, giving one entry per CDR3 protein. This sample has roughly 290,000 distinct CDR3 sequences, with over 15% found just once. The sequenced sample consisted of blood. The receptors originated from a woman in her sixties with Graves' ophthalmopathy. The CDR3 runs from the conserved cysteine through the conserved F or W. The order of the fields is V gene, clone size, J gene, D gene, CDR3 protein, CDR3 DNA. A D gene is named only where the DNA matches it firmly. Clone size is shown for a subset of rows, as once, few, many or a class of expanded clone.

>TRBV6-1|.|TRBJ1-6|.
CASSADRSSPLHF
TGTGCCAGCAGTGCGGACAGAAGCTCACCCCTCCACTTT
>TRBV6-2/TRBV6-3|.|TRBJ1-2|.
CASRKTGPSSSGYTF
TGTGCCAGCAGGAAGACAGGCCCAAGTTCGAGTGGCTACACCTTC
>TRBV11-2|many|TRBJ1-4|.
CASSFEPSAEKLFF
TGTGCCAGCAGCTTTGAACCGAGTGCGGAAAAACTGTTTTTT
>TRBV2|many|TRBJ1-1|.
CASKSGVTEAFF
TGTGCCAGCAAATCCGGGGTCACTGAAGCTTTCTTT
>TRBV7-6|.|TRBJ2-6|.
CASSLERSSGANVLTF
TGTGCCAGCAGCTTAGAACGGTCATCTGGGGCCAACGTCCTGACTTTC
>TRBV20-1|many|TRBJ2-7|TRBD2
CSAASGAYEQYF
TGCAGTGCTGCTAGCGGAGCCTACGAGCAGTACTTC
>TRBV29-1|many|TRBJ1-3|.
CSASQFGGNTIYF
TGCAGCGCCAGTCAATTCGGAGGAAACACCATATATTTT
>TRBV7-9|few|TRBJ2-1|.
CASSSWEYSGTEQFF
TGTGCCAGCAGCTCGTGGGAGTATTCAGGGACTGAGCAGTTCTTC
>TRBV16|few|TRBJ1-2|.
CASSQSIGANYGYTF
TGTGCCAGCAGCCAATCCATAGGAGCTAACTATGGCTACACCTTC
>TRBV28|many|TRBJ2-1|TRBD2
CASSPPGGSFNEQFF
TGTGCCAGCAGTCCCCCGGGCGGGAGCTTCAATGAGCAGTTCTTC
>TRBV20-1|.|TRBJ2-7|.
CSARVLQESYEQYF
TGCAGTGCTAGAGTGTTGCAGGAATCCTACGAGCAGTACTTC
>TRBV11-3|few|TRBJ2-5|TRBD1
CASSLTGPQTPRTSHF
TGCGCCAGCAGCTTGACAGGGCCCCAAACTCCCCGAACGTCCCACTTC
>TRBV28|few|TRBJ1-5|.
CASRLGVRGNRPQHF
TGTGCCAGCCGTTTAGGGGTCAGGGGCAATCGGCCCCAGCATTTT
>TRBV2|.|TRBJ1-2|.
CASSEGRTNYGYTF
TGTGCCAGCAGTGAAGGGCGGACTAACTATGGCTACACCTTC
>TRBV24-1|few|TRBJ2-7|.
CAPLGGAQIVYEQYF
TGTGCCCCTTTAGGCGGGGCGCAGATAGTATACGAGCAGTACTTC
>TRBV18|many|TRBJ2-3|TRBD1
CASSQDYRGSGTDTQYF
TGTGCCAGCTCACAAGACTACAGGGGTTCGGGCACAGATACGCAGTATTTT
>TRBV11-3|few|TRBJ2-2|TRBD1
CASSSPGQGAGELFF
TGTGCCAGCAGCTCGCCGGGACAGGGGGCCGGGGAGCTGTTTTTT
>TRBV10-3|.|TRBJ2-7|.
CAISESSTEQYF
TGTGCCATCAGTGAGTCGTCGACGGAGCAGTACTTC
>TRBV5-6|.|TRBJ1-6|TRBD1
CASTDRGQGDSPLHF
TGTGCCAGCACCGACCGGGGACAGGGGGATTCACCCCTCCACTTT
>TRBV3-1|few|TRBJ1-3|TRBD1
CASSQGTGGNTIYF
TGTGCCAGCAGCCAAGGGACAGGGGGAAACACCATATATTTT
>TRBV25-1|.|TRBJ2-5|TRBD2
CASSDPRAGGETQYF
TGTGCCAGCAGTGACCCCAGAGCGGGGGGAGAGACCCAGTACTTC
>TRBV28|many|TRBJ2-5|.
CASSPLAVQETQYF
TGTGCCAGCAGTCCACTAGCCGTCCAAGAGACCCAGTACTTC
>TRBV3-1|many|TRBJ1-2|.
CASSRTDGADYGYTF
TGTGCCAGCAGCCGAACCGACGGAGCGGACTATGGCTACACCTTC
>TRBV6-4|few|TRBJ2-7|TRBD1
CASSYSNQGDEQYF
TGTGCCAGCAGTTACTCGAACCAGGGGGACGAGCAGTACTTC
>TRBV28|many|TRBJ2-1|.
CASSWSPSKSSYNEQFF
TGTGCCAGCAGCTGGTCACCTAGCAAGAGCTCATACAATGAGCAGTTCTTC
>TRBV4-2|many|TRBJ2-1|.
CASSPGMHNEQFF
TGTGCCAGCAGCCCGGGTATGCACAATGAGCAGTTCTTC
>TRBV7-9|.|TRBJ1-6|.
CASSRQYSPLHF
TGTGCCAGCAGCCGACAGTATTCACCCCTCCACTTT
>TRBV28|many|TRBJ1-1|TRBD1
CASSDRVTEAFF
TGTGCCAGCTCGGACAGGGTCACTGAAGCTTTCTTT
>TRBV29-1|many|TRBJ2-5|.
CSVDPGGGRETQYF
TGCAGCGTTGATCCCGGAGGGGGAAGAGAGACCCAGTACTTC
>TRBV9|.|TRBJ2-2|.
CASSVADWAGELFF
TGTGCCAGCAGCGTGGCCGATTGGGCCGGGGAGCTGTTTTTT
>TRBV7-2|many|TRBJ2-7|TRBD2
CASSLLPPLAGGTYEQYF
TGTGCCAGCAGCTTACTGCCCCCTTTAGCGGGGGGTACCTACGAGCAGTACTTC
>TRBV19|.|TRBJ2-1|.
CASSIRGNGIDEQFF
TGTGCCAGTAGTATTAGAGGGAATGGGATCGATGAGCAGTTCTTC
>TRBV28|many|TRBJ1-1|TRBD1
CASSLTPGTGNTEAFF
TGTGCCAGCAGTCTAACCCCTGGGACAGGGAACACTGAAGCTTTCTTT
>TRBV3-1|many|TRBJ2-5|.
CASSQRGPARETQYF
TGTGCCAGCAGCCAACGGGGCCCCGCTCGGGAGACCCAGTACTTC
>TRBV20-1|many|TRBJ2-7|.
CSATPGTVDDEQYF
TGCAGTGCTACACCCGGGACGGTAGACGACGAGCAGTACTTC
>TRBV3-1|many|TRBJ1-6|.
CASSQDLGPVSSYNSPLHF
TGTGCCAGCAGCCAAGATCTCGGGCCAGTGAGCTCCTATAATTCACCCCTCCACTTT
>TRBV27|.|TRBJ1-5|.
CASSFWGDNQPQHF
TGTGCCAGCAGTTTTTGGGGGGACAATCAGCCCCAGCATTTT
>TRBV7-8|many|TRBJ2-7|TRBD2
CASSAQREGSYEQYF
TGTGCCAGCAGCGCCCAGCGGGAGGGTTCCTACGAGCAGTACTTC